These 28 T cell receptor beta chains came from one sample sequenced in a study of OX40 agonist ivuxolimab in advanced cancers. The repertoire was sequenced with immunoSEQ multiplex PCR; TCRdb's copy has only in-frame clones and lacks some. The sample contains tens of thousands of clones, 81% of which appear only once. The sequenced sample was CD4+ or CD8+ T cells sorted from blood, obtained in a trial of the OX40 agonist ivuxolimab. These receptors all stem from an adult with an advanced solid tumor such as melanoma, head and neck, liver or kidney cancer.

This clone was counted only a few times. This chain connects TRBV5-1 to TRBJ2-1, with 10 bases aligning to TRBD1. The junction had 6 bases not matched to a gene; V was cut back by 4 bases and J by 8 bases. CDR1 and CDR2 from the germline V gene are SGHRS and YFSETQ. CDR3 size: 14 residues. The CDR3 nucleotides are TGCGCCAGCAGCAATCGACAGGGGGCTTATGAGCAGTTCTTC. This codes for CASSNRQGAYEQFF.

Of note for this clone: Other DNA sequences of this sample code for an identical CDR3. The chain couples TRBV9 to TRBJ2-3, with no clear D. The CDR3 covers 13 residues. With 0 bases removed from V and 4 bases from J, the gap between germline ends came to 6 bases. CDR1 is SGDLS, CDR2 YYNGEE, per germline. The CDR3 loop is CASSVAIADTQYF. CDR3 nucleotide sequence: TGTGCCAGCAGCGTAGCTATCGCAGATACGCAGTATTTT.

The rearrangement joins TRBV11-3 to TRBJ2-1; 8 nucleotides align to TRBD1. The CDR3 length is 11 residues. Per germline, CDR1 SGHNT and CDR2 YENEEA. V trimming: 4 bases; J trimming: 13 bases; junction bases outside the gene matches: 3. CDR3 loop: CASSSSGGQFF. The DNA for the CDR3 is TGTGCCAGCAGCTCGTCAGGGGGCCAGTTCTTC.

The CDR3 DNA follows: TGTGCCAGCACCTCGACGTTTGAGACTAGCTATGGCTACACCTTC. This encodes CASTSTFETSYGYTF. The V call is TRBV2, the J call TRBJ1-2; D gene uncertain. The CDR3 spans 15 residues. V was trimmed by 7 bases and J by 4 bases, leaving 19 bases between them. Germline-derived CDR1 and CDR2 are SNHLY and FYNNEI.

The chain combines TRBV5-5 with TRBJ1-1; 9 bases align to TRBD1. Losses at the gene ends were 3 bases for V and 4 bases for J; bases not matched to a gene: 7. The CDR3 has 15 residues. The germline V gene has CDR1 SGHKS and CDR2 YYEKEE (reference sequence). CDR3 coding DNA: TGTGCCAGCAGCTCGGACGGGACAGGGAGCACTGAAGCTTTCTTT. This encodes CASSSDGTGSTEAFF.

The count of this clone is one. The rearrangement links TRBV7-6 to TRBJ2-7, with D possibly matching TRBD2 (6 bases). This CDR3 has 16 residues. V shed 5 bases and J shed 2 bases, with 19 bases lying between them. The germline V gene has CDR1 SGHVS and CDR2 FNYEAQ. The chain's CDR3 is CASSPTLAEGAYEQYF. The CDR3 DNA follows: TGTGCCAGCAGCCCAACTTTAGCGGAGGGAGCCTACGAGCAGTACTTC.

This chain uses TRBV9 with TRBJ2-5; either TRBD1 or TRBD2 may fit D (5 bases each). The germline CDR1 and CDR2 sequences are SGDLS and YYNGEE. This CDR3 region has 15 residues. V was trimmed by 0 bases and J by 0 bases, leaving 9 bases between them. CDR3 sequence reads: CASSVGGTNQETQYF. The CDR3 region has the DNA TGTGCCAGCAGCGTAGGGGGGACCAACCAAGAGACCCAGTACTTC.

This rearrangement joins TRBV2 to TRBJ2-7, with unresolved D. Deletions cut 8 bases from V and 0 bases from J, with 11 bases between. The V gene's germline CDR1 is SNHLY and CDR2 FYNNEI. This CDR3 spans 13 amino acids. This CDR3 is CASELRFSYEQYF. Written as DNA, the CDR3 is TGTGCCAGCGAGTTGAGGTTCTCCTACGAGCAGTACTTC.

This clone was picked up a small number of times. The chain employs TRBV2 and TRBJ1-6; D remains unclear. The germline gives CDR1 SNHLY, CDR2 FYNNEI. This CDR3 has 13 amino acids. Trimming removed 10 bases from V and 8 bases from J, with 15 bases in between. CDR3 nucleotide sequence: TGTGCCACCCACCCGAGGGCGGATTCACCCCTCCACTTT. Its protein is CATHPRADSPLHF. The full variable domain, completed using reference TRBV2 and TRBJ1-6, is EPEVTQTPSHQVTQMGQEVILRCVPISNHLYFYWYRQILGQKVEFLVSFYNNEISEKSEIFDDQFSVERPDGSNFTLKIRSTKLEDSAMYFCATHPRADSPLHFGNGTRLTVT.

This chain connects TRBV9 to TRBJ1-2; D is perhaps TRBD1 (5 bases). V was pared by 3 bases and J by 3 bases, with 12 bases between. Per the germline V gene, CDR1 is SGDLS and CDR2 is YYNGEE. The CDR3 extends over 14 amino acids. The CDR3 loop is CASSGRGGYYGYTF. Here the CDR3 DNA reads TGTGCCAGCAGCGGGCGTGGGGGGTACTATGGCTACACCTTC.

Only a few counts were recorded for this clone. V and J are TRBV7-9 and TRBJ1-5; D not certain. The CDR3 has 15 amino acids. CDR1 and CDR2 from the germline V gene are SEHNR and FQNEAQ (reference sequence). The germline V and J ends were trimmed by 4 bases and 1 base, with 11 bases remaining between them. The CDR3 is CASSSLGESNQPQHF. The DNA of the CDR3 is TGTGCCAGCAGCTCGCTCGGGGAGAGCAATCAGCCCCAGCATTTT.

The chain combines TRBV6-5 with TRBJ1-4; 7 bases are a match to TRBD1. The V segment lost 4 bases and the J segment 6 bases; nucleotides outside the gene matches: 8. Germline V lookup: CDR1 MNHEY, CDR2 SVGAGI. This CDR3 region has 15 residues. For the CDR3, the DNA is TGTGCCAGCAGTTCGCCCCAGGGGGGACATGAAAAACTGTTTTTT. Amino acids: CASSSPQGGHEKLFF.

The chain links TRBV27 to TRBJ1-6; D not certain. The CDR3 has 15 residues. V was cut by 3 bases and J by 8 bases, with 14 bases left in between. Germline V gene sequence: CDR1 MNHEY, CDR2 SMNVEV (reference sequence). The CDR3 loop reads CASSLVGFEDSPLHF. The CDR3 DNA sequence: TGTGCCAGCAGTTTGGTCGGGTTTGAGGATTCACCCCTCCACTTT.

The rearrangement joins TRBV9 to TRBJ2-2; D is perhaps TRBD2 (6 bases). Per germline, CDR1 SGDLS and CDR2 YYNGEE. The CDR3 contains 17 residues. Trimming shortened V by 3 bases and J by 6 bases, and 21 bases separated the two germline ends. The CDR3 DNA follows: TGTGCCAGCAGCGGGGCCGGGACTTCATATAGCGCCGGGGAGCTGTTTTTT. Its translation: CASSGAGTSYSAGELFF.

This chain uses TRBV7-3 with TRBJ2-3, with 13 bases that match TRBD2. The trim removed 5 bases at V and 4 bases at J, leaving 3 bases unmatched. The CDR3 loop spans 15 amino acids. Germline V gives CDR1 SGHTA, CDR2 FQGTGA. The CDR3 bases are TGTGCCAGCAGCGCCGGGACTAGCGGGGCAGATACGCAGTATTTT. Translated: CASSAGTSGADTQYF.

The chain couples TRBV7-3 to TRBJ2-7, with a possible D match to TRBD1 (7 bases). The CDR3 contains 15 residues. The V and J ends lost 4 bases and 1 base respectively, with 14 bases between them. CDR1 is SGHTA, CDR2 FQGTGA, per germline. CDR3 in DNA: TGTGCCAGCAGCTCGGGGGACAGTCGATCCTACGAGCAGTACTTC. Protein: CASSSGDSRSYEQYF.

The count of this clone is one. The J gene is TRBJ2-7, the V gene TRBV11-3; 7 positions match TRBD1. The V segment lost 4 bases and the J segment 2 bases; nucleotides outside the gene matches: 5. In germline, CDR1 is SGHNT, CDR2 YENEEA. The CDR3 length is 14 residues. The CDR3 DNA sequence: TGTGCCAGCAGCTGGACAGGCGGAACCTACGAGCAGTACTTC. As protein: CASSWTGGTYEQYF.

This clone has only one observation. The chain couples TRBV6-5 to TRBJ2-7; 7 nucleotides line up with TRBD1. The germline gives CDR1 MNHEY, CDR2 SVGAGI. The V segment lost 0 bases and the J segment 3 bases; nucleotides outside the gene matches: 8. This CDR3 is built from 16 residues. The CDR3 region is CASSYSRQGHLYEQYF. CDR3 DNA: TGTGCCAGCAGTTACTCGAGACAGGGTCACCTCTACGAGCAGTACTTC.

This chain joins TRBV6-9 and TRBJ1-3; D is unresolved. V was trimmed by 8 bases and J by 6 bases, leaving 5 bases between them. The CDR3 sequence is 10 residues long. The germline V gene encodes CDR1 MNHGY and CDR2 SVAAGI. The chain's CDR3 is CASPANTIYF. As DNA, the CDR3 is TGTGCCAGCCCCGCAAACACCATATATTTT.

The chain carries TRBV6-5 and TRBJ2-5; no firm D call. The tail of the sequence fits TRBJ2-7 better, so the J call may be wrong. The CDR3 covers 16 residues. CDR1 MNHEY and CDR2 SVGAGI come from the germline V gene. CDR3 sequence: CASSYSSNGLLYEQYF. The CDR3 coding sequence is TGTGCCAGCAGTTACTCCTCAAACGGGCTTCTCTACGAGCAGTACTTC.

The chain links TRBV5-1 to TRBJ2-7; 7 positions match TRBD2. V gave up 3 bases and J gave up 3 bases; unmatched junction bases: 9. CDR3 size: 15 residues. Per the germline V gene, CDR1 is SGHRS and CDR2 is YFSETQ. The CDR3 DNA follows: TGCGCCAGCAGCTCGGAAACGACTAGCCGCTACGAGCAGTACTTC. It translates to CASSSETTSRYEQYF.

The chain employs TRBV6-5 and TRBJ2-1; D may be TRBD1 (6 bases). The ends were cut back, 4 bases at V and 8 bases at J, with 21 bases in the middle. Germline lookup yields CDR1 MNHEY and CDR2 SVGAGI. The CDR3 runs to 16 residues. The CDR3 spells CASSSRGSLEGDEQFF. As DNA, the CDR3 is TGTGCCAGCAGTTCCCGGGGTAGCTTAGAGGGGGATGAGCAGTTCTTC.

V and J are TRBV6-1 and TRBJ1-5; 7 bases are shared with TRBD1. Germline trimming cut 5 bases from V and 6 bases from J; bases unmatched to any gene: 10. This CDR3 is built from 15 residues. Germline V gives CDR1 MNHNS, CDR2 SASEGT. The chain's CDR3 is CASSWDSEGVQPQHF. In nucleotides, the CDR3 is TGTGCCAGCAGTTGGGACAGTGAGGGGGTTCAGCCCCAGCATTTT.

The chain is built from TRBV30 and TRBJ1-1; D possibly corresponds to TRBD1 (5 bases). Germline assignment: CDR1 GTSNPN and CDR2 SVGIG (reference sequence). The ends were cut back, 1 base at V and 0 bases at J, with 6 bases in the middle. This CDR3 is built from 13 residues. CDR3 sequence: CAWSATVNTEAFF. Written as DNA, the CDR3 is TGTGCCTGGAGTGCGACAGTGAACACTGAAGCTTTCTTT.

This clone was observed a few times. This chain joins TRBV5-5 and TRBJ2-7, with 9 bases that match TRBD1. Germline loops: CDR1 SGHKS, CDR2 YYEKEE (reference sequence). Trimming removed 2 bases from V and 1 base from J; junction bases left unmatched: 7. There are 16 residues in the CDR3. CDR3 DNA sequence: TGTGCCAGCAGCTTACGGACAGGGGCCTCATCCTACGAGCAGTACTTC. Protein: CASSLRTGASSYEQYF.

V is TRBV23-1 and J is TRBJ2-1, with TRBD2 identical over 10 bases. TRBV23-1 qualifies as an ORF whose function is uncertain. V shed 4 bases and J 1 base; nucleotides not matched to a gene: 7. CDR3 length equals 17 residues. DNA for the CDR3: TGCGCCAGCAGTCGACTAGCGGGTGGGGGGTCCTACAATGAGCAGTTCTTC. Its translation: CASSRLAGGGSYNEQFF.

The V and J genes are TRBV11-2 and TRBJ1-1, with D possibly TRBD1 on 6 matching bases. The CDR3 covers 15 residues. CDR1 and CDR2 (germline): SGHAT, FQNNGV. V shed 5 bases and J shed 5 bases, with 18 bases lying between them. As DNA, the CDR3 is TGTGCCAGCAGCCCTGAAGGGGGGGCTTGGACTGAAGCTTTCTTT. Amino acid sequence: CASSPEGGAWTEAFF.

About this clone: Its ends do not fully match the called genes, so a read error is possible. V usage is TRBV5-6 and J usage is TRBJ2-2, with a tentative D call TRBD1 (5 bases). CDR3 length: 14 residues. The V gene's germline CDR1 is SGHDT and CDR2 YYEEEE. As DNA, the CDR3 is TGTGCCAGCGGCTTAGGGGAATTCACCGGGGAGCTGTTTTTT. It is translated as CASGLGEFTGELFF.